This T cell receptor beta chain was profiled in a study of T cell responses to AZD1222 COVID-19 vaccine. Study context: Doses given second, at about 4 or about 12 weeks, were pooled.

Study-level findings and limits: Baseline serology detected seropositivity in only 5 to 7 AZD1222 recipients. Variant regions that are unmutated are reportedly the target of nearly half of spike-specific TCRs. With two AZD1222 doses given, Spike-specific TCR breadth and depth both rose.

Sequencing used immunoSEQ multiplex PCR; TCRdb keeps in-frame clones, though not all of them. The profile shows some 120,000 clones, around nine tenths of them singletons. With 4 bases clipped from V and 0 bases from J, the junction kept 2 bases outside the gene matches. Germline V CDR1 and CDR2: LNHDA, SQIVND (reference sequence). This CDR3 is 15 amino acids long. Notes on this clone: Its antigen is unidentified.

The sequences come from peripheral blood, collected on day 0 of AZD1222 vaccination. This sequence originates from an adult in good health. The chain carries TRBV19 and TRBJ2-1; 8 nucleotides line up with TRBD2. CDR3: CASSKLADSYNEQFF. The CDR3 DNA reads as TGTGCCAGTAGTAAACTAGCGGACTCCTACAATGAGCAGTTCTTC.